The 11 T cell receptor beta chains in this list originate from one sample, sequenced in a study of early T cells in non-severe SARS-CoV-2 infection (dated by TCRdb to the early 2020s). Library preparation was by 5' RACE. The data were produced on a NextSeq 500. TCRdb itself trimmed the public reads at Q25 with fastp, ran MiXCR and retained productive beta chains. Merged by CDR3 protein, the rows form single entries marked with the most common genes and DNA. The sample contains around 80,000 distinct CDR3 sequences, approximately 13% of them found a single time. 6% of the sample lies in the top ten. Source material: whole blood. The receptor set was obtained from an adult who was a healthcare worker with PCR-confirmed SARS-CoV-2 infection or an uninfected control (not recorded which).

Ten or more counts support this clonotype. The rearrangement uses TRBV6-6 and TRBJ1-4; TRBD1 matches 7 bases. The CDR3 sequence is 15 residues long. Looked up from germline, CDR1 is MNHNY and CDR2 is SVGAGI (reference sequence). The J segment lost 5 bases and the V segment lost 6 bases, leaving 9 bases of the junction unmatched. The CDR3 nucleotides read TGTGCCAGCAGGAATCCGGGACAGAACAATGAAAAACTGTTTTTT. Its protein product is CASRNPGQNNEKLFF.

The chain carries TRBV9 and TRBJ2-1; no clear D. CDR1 SGDLS and CDR2 YYNGEE come from the germline V gene. The V end was cut by 0 bases, the J end by 6 bases, with 7 bases between. The CDR3 has 13 amino acids. The CDR3 protein is CASSVGASNEQFF. The DNA of the CDR3 is TGTGCCAGCAGCGTAGGGGCCTCCAATGAGCAGTTCTTC.

Many counts were recorded for this clonotype. The V call is TRBV29-1, the J call TRBJ1-2; D not resolved. V lost 0 bases and J lost 4, with 12 bases in between. Germline V CDR1 and CDR2: SQVTM, ANQGSEA. This CDR3 region has 14 residues. CDR3 amino acids: CSVEEDEGIYGYTF. In nucleotides, the CDR3 is TGCAGCGTTGAAGAGGACGAAGGAATCTATGGCTACACCTTC. Full variable domain (remainder filled in from reference TRBV29-1 and TRBJ1-2): SAVISQKPSRDICQRGTSLTIQCQVDSQVTMMFWYRQQPGQSLTLIATANQGSEATYESGFVIDKFPISRPNLTFSTLTVSNMSPEDSSIYLCSVEEDEGIYGYTFGSGTRLTVV.

The chain carries TRBV7-9 and TRBJ2-5; 7 bases are shared with TRBD1. Trimming at V came to 3 bases and at J to 3 bases, leaving 1 base not matched to a gene. The CDR3 sequence is 13 residues long. Germline CDR1 is SEHNR and CDR2 is FQNEAQ (reference sequence). CDR3 sequence reads: CASSFTGEETQYF. CDR3 DNA: TGTGCCAGCAGCTTTACAGGGGAAGAGACCCAGTACTTC.

The chain is built from TRBV6-2 or TRBV6-3 and TRBJ2-1; 9 positions agree with TRBD2. CDR1 and CDR2 (germline): MNHEY, SVGEGT. The CDR3 sequence is 15 residues long. Germline trimming cut 4 bases from V and 2 bases from J; bases unmatched to any gene: 3. Here the CDR3 reads CASSSLAGPYNEQFF. The CDR3 region has the DNA TGTGCCAGCAGTTCGCTAGCGGGGCCCTACAATGAGCAGTTCTTC.

V is TRBV5-1 and J is TRBJ2-7, with D possibly TRBD1 on 5 matching bases. This CDR3 has 14 residues. Germline CDR1 is SGHRS and CDR2 is YFSETQ. V was cut by 4 bases and J by 0 bases, with 11 bases left in between. The CDR3 nucleotides read TGCGCCAGCAGCATGGGGCTAAGCTCCTACGAGCAGTACTTC. Protein sequence: CASSMGLSSYEQYF.

This clonotype has more than one count but fewer than ten. This chain uses TRBV5-8 with TRBJ2-7, with a tentative D call TRBD1 (6 bases). Germline CDR1 reads SGHTS; CDR2 reads YDEGEE. The V gene lost 6 bases and the J gene lost 5 bases, with 21 bases spanning the gap. The CDR3 has 15 residues. CDR3 amino acids: CASNPIRDKINEQYF. CDR3 coding DNA: TGTGCCAGCAACCCGATCAGGGACAAGATTAACGAGCAGTACTTC.

This clonotype came up a few times. This chain links TRBV9 with TRBJ2-7, with 9 bases matching TRBD2. The CDR3 runs to 15 residues. Losses at the gene ends were 0 bases for V and 4 bases for J; bases not matched to a gene: 5. Germline V gene sequence: CDR1 SGDLS, CDR2 YYNGEE. The CDR3 DNA sequence: TGTGCCAGCAGCGTAGCGACTAGCGGAGCTTACGAGCAGTACTTC. Translating it yields CASSVATSGAYEQYF.

This clonotype was observed a handful of times. The chain couples TRBV5-4 to TRBJ2-3; 9 bases fit TRBD2. This CDR3 is 13 amino acids long. Trimming took 0 bases from V and 12 from J; bases not matched to a gene: 5. Germline CDR1 and CDR2: SGHNT and YYREEE (reference sequence). The CDR3 DNA sequence: TGTGCCAGCAGCTTGGCGTCTAGCGGGATTCAGTATTTT. Translating gives CASSLASSGIQYF.

The V and J genes are TRBV9 and TRBJ2-1; 9 bases line up with TRBD2. CDR1 and CDR2 from the germline V gene are SGDLS and YYNGEE. CDR3 size: 15 residues. With V trimmed by 0 bases and J by 6 bases, 4 bases remained unmatched. The CDR3 is CASSVVAGAGNEQFF. CDR3 nucleotides: TGTGCCAGCAGCGTAGTAGCGGGAGCTGGCAATGAGCAGTTCTTC.

This clonotype was counted ten times or more. The chain has TRBV6-5 and TRBJ1-5, with TRBD1 as a possible D gene (6 bases). This CDR3 has 13 residues. V was clipped by 5 bases and J by 7 bases, with 12 bases between them. Per germline, CDR1 MNHEY and CDR2 SVGAGI. CDR3 amino acids: CASSPGVRQPQHF. The CDR3 nucleotides read TGTGCCAGCAGTCCAGGGGTTCGACAGCCCCAGCATTTT.